The clone carrying this TCR beta chain was found many times. Its antigen remains unknown. An approximately 10 ml volume of fresh peripheral blood provided the PBMCs. This record belongs to a study of T cells in Graves' hyperthyroidism and ophthalmopathy. Study-level information: Peripheral blood was drawn at first diagnosis, prior to all treatment.

Germline V gives CDR1 SNHLY, CDR2 FYNNEI. Trimming stripped 6 bases from V and 2 bases from J, with 12 bases between. This CDR3 region has 14 residues. TCR beta CDR3 sequences were amplified from RNA transcripts. A set of HTBI primers served as the primers for a first-round RT-PCR of the TCR CDR3. TCRdb itself ran the multiplex PCR reads through MiXCR, one entry per CDR3 protein. In the table there are about 200,000 distinct CDR3 sequences, roughly 15% of which are singletons. Notes on the study in general: The model predicted ophthalmopathy a median approximately seven months before onset. From stable hyperthyroidism, ophthalmopathy was separated by a 13 V-J model.

The material sequenced was blood. This sequence joins TRBV2 and TRBJ2-3; TRBD1 is a possible D gene (6 bases). This TCR came from a man aged 50 or older with Graves' hyperthyroidism. CDR3 sequence: CASRDHRDTDTQYF. As DNA, the CDR3 is TGTGCCAGCAGAGATCACAGGGACACAGATACGCAGTATTTT.